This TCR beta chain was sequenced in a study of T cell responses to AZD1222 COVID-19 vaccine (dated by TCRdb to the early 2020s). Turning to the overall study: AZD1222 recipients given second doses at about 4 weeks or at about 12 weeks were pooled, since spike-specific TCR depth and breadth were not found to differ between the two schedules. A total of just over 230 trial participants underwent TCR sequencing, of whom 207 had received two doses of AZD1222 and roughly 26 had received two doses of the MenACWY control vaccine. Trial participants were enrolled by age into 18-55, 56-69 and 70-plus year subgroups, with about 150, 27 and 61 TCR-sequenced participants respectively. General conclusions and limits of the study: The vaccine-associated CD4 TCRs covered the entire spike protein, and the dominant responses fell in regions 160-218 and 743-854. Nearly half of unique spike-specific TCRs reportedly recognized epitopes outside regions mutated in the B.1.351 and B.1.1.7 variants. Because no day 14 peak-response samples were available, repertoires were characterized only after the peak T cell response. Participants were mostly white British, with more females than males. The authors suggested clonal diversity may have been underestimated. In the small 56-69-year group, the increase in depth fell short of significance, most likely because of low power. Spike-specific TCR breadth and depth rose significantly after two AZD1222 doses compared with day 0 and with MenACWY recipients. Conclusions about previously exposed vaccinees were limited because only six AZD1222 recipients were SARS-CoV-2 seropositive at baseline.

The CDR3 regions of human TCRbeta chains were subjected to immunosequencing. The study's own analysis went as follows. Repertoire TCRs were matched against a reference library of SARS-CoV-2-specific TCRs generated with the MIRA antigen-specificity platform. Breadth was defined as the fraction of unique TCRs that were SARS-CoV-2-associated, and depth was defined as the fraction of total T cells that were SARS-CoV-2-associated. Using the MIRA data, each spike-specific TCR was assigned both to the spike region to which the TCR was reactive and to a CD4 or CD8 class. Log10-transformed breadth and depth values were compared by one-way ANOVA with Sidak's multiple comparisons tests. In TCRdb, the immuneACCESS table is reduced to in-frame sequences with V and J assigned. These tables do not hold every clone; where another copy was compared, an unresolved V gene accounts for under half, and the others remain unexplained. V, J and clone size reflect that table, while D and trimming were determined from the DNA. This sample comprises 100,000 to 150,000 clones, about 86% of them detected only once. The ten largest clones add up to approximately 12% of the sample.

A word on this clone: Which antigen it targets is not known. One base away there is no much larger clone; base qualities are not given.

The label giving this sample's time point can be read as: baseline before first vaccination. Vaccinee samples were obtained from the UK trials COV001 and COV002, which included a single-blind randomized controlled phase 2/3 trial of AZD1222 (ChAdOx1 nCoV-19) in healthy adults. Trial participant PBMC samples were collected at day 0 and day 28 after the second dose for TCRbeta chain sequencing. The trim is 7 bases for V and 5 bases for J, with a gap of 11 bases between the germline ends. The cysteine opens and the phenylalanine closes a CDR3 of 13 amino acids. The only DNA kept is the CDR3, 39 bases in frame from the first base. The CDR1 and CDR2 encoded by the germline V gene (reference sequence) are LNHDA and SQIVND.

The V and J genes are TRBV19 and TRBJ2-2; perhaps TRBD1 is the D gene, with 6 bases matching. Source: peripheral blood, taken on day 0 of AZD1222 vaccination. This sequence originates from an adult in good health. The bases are TGTGCCAGTAACATACAGGGTACCGGGGAGCTGTTTTTT. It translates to CASNIQGTGELFF.